These 7 T cell receptor beta chains share one sample of origin, sequenced in a study of cytomegalovirus exposure and HLA in healthy donors. It was with 60 Vbeta and 13 Jbeta primers that the PCR ran. This table comes from immunoSEQ multiplex PCR, and its TCRdb copy is limited to in-frame clones, with some not included. The table lists more than 150,000 clones, approximately 84% of them singletons. The specimen sequenced was PBMCs. These receptors originate from a boy younger than 10 in good health and CMV-seronegative.

J is TRBJ2-3 and V is TRBV25-1; D is unresolved. Trimming cost V 1 base and J 0 bases, with 5 bases left between them. The CDR3 is made up of 14 amino acids. CDR1 and CDR2 (germline): MGHDK, SYGVNS. CDR3 protein: CASSESVSTDTQYF. The CDR3 nucleotides are TGTGCCAGCAGTGAATCTGTTAGCACAGATACGCAGTATTTT.

The V and J genes are TRBV5-1 and TRBJ1-1, with a possible D match to TRBD1 (6 bases). The CDR3 runs 15 residues. Looked up from germline, CDR1 is SGHRS and CDR2 is YFSETQ. V gave up 4 bases and J gave up 0 bases, with 13 bases separating them. The CDR3 loop reads CASSPDSRMNTEAFF. DNA for the CDR3: TGCGCCAGCAGCCCGGACAGCCGGATGAACACTGAAGCTTTCTTT.

The V call is TRBV5-4, the J call TRBJ1-1; maybe TRBD1 (6 bases). This CDR3 contains 13 residues. Germline V CDR1 and CDR2: SGHNT, YYREEE (reference sequence). Trimming removed 4 bases from V and 3 bases from J, with 10 bases in between. In nucleotides, the CDR3 is TGTGCCAGCAGCCTTGGACAGTACACTGAAGCTTTCTTT. It yields the protein CASSLGQYTEAFF.

CDR3 DNA sequence: TGTGCCAGCAGCTCTAATGGGGGGAGGGTTAACACCGGGGAGCTGTTTTTT. It encodes CASSSNGGRVNTGELFF. The chain recombines TRBV7-9 with TRBJ2-2; 7 nucleotides align to TRBD2. J lost 2 bases, V lost 4 bases, and 10 bases had no gene match. The CDR3 consists of 17 residues. The germline gives CDR1 SEHNR, CDR2 FQNEAQ (reference sequence).

The chain links TRBV6-6 to TRBJ2-5; a possible D gene is TRBD1 (6 bases). The germline V gene encodes CDR1 MNHNY and CDR2 SVGAGI (reference sequence). Trimming stripped 6 bases from V and 5 bases from J, with 16 bases between. The CDR3 contains 14 residues. In DNA form, the CDR3 reads TGTGCCAGCAGCCTGACAGGCCAACGCGAGACCCAGTACTTC. Its translation: CASSLTGQRETQYF.

V usage is TRBV19 and J usage is TRBJ2-3; weak D call: TRBD2 (6 bases). CDR3 length equals 16 residues. V lost 8 bases and J 5 bases, leaving 23 bases between the germline ends. Germline V gene lookup returns CDR1 LNHDA and CDR2 SQIVND (reference sequence). DNA for the CDR3: TGTGCCAGTTCACCCCAAGGAGGGAGGTCACTAGATACGCAGTATTTT. Amino acid sequence: CASSPQGGRSLDTQYF. The complete variable domain, with remaining parts taken from reference TRBV19 and TRBJ2-3, reads DGGITQSPKYLFRKEGQNVTLSCEQNLNHDAMYWYRQDPGQGLRLIYYSQIVNDFQKGDIAEGYSVSREKKESFPLTVTSAQKNPTAFYLCASSPQGGRSLDTQYFGPGTRLTVL.

V usage is TRBV7-9 and J usage is TRBJ2-1; a weak D match, TRBD1 (7 bases). The germline V gene has CDR1 SEHNR and CDR2 FQNEAQ (reference sequence). This CDR3 has 16 residues. Trimming cost V 4 bases and J 6 bases, with 19 bases left between them. Here the CDR3 DNA reads TGTGCCAGCAGCTCTACCGCGGTGCAGGGGGGCAATGAGCAGTTCTTC. Translation gives CASSSTAVQGGNEQFF. Full variable domain (outside the CDR3, taken from reference TRBV7-9 and TRBJ2-1): DTGVSQNPRHKITKRGQNVTFRCDPISEHNRLYWYRQTLGQGPEFLTYFQNEAQLEKSRLLSDRFSAERPKGSFSTLEIQRTEQGDSAMYLCASSSTAVQGGNEQFFGPGTRLTVL.